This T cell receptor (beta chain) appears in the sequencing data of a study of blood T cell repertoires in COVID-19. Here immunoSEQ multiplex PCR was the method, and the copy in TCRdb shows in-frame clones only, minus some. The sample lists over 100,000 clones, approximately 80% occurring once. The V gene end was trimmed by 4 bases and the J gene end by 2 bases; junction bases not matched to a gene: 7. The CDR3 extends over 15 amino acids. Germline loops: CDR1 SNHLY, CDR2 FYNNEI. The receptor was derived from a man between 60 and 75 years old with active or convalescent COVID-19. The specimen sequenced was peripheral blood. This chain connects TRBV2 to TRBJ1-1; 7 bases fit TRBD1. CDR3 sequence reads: CASSVAGTANTEAFF. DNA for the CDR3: TGTGCCAGCAGTGTAGCCGGGACAGCAAACACTGAAGCTTTCTTT.